This entry describes one T cell receptor beta chain. This entry belongs to a study of blood T cell repertoires in COVID-19. Study summary: Samples came from the United States, Italy and Spain, spanning acute and convalescent COVID-19. In each case, the material was cDNA or gDNA derived from T cells, B-cell-depleted T cells, or PBMCs.

Methods used by the authors: Amplified reference gene primers provided the basis for estimating nucleated cell counts. Repertoires were generated with immunoSEQ multiplex PCR, while TCRdb's copy carries only in-frame clones and drops some. For V, J and clone size, that table is used; D and trimming come from the DNA. The sample has 84,000 or so clones; roughly 80% are singletons. This CDR3 is 17 amino acids long. V was pared by 3 bases and J by 2 bases, with 5 bases of the junction left unmatched. Germline CDR1 and CDR2: SGDLS and YYNGEE. The chain recombines TRBV9 with TRBJ2-3; 14 positions agree with TRBD2. This clonotype was obtained from a woman older than 75 with acute or convalescent COVID-19. Sequencing was carried out using peripheral blood. CDR3 sequence: CASSGLAGGRDTDTQYF. The CDR3 DNA reads TGTGCCAGCAGCGGACTAGCGGGGGGGCGGGACACAGATACGCAGTATTTT.